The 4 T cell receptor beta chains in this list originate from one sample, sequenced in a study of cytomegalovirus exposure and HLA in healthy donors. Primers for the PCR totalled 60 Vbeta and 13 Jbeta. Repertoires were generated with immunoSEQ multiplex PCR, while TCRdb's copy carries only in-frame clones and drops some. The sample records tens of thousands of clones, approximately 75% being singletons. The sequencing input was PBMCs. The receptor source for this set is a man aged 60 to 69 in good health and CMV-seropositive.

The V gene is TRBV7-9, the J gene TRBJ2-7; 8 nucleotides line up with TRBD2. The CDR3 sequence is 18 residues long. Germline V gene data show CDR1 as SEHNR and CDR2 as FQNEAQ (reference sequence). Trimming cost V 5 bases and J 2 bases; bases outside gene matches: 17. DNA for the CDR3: TGTGCCAGCAGCCCTAGCGGGCCCTTAGGTCGGGGTCCCTACGAGCAGTACTTC. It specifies CASSPSGPLGRGPYEQYF. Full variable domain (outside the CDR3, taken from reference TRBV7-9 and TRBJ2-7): DTGVSQNPRHKITKRGQNVTFRCDPISEHNRLYWYRQTLGQGPEFLTYFQNEAQLEKSRLLSDRFSAERPKGSFSTLEIQRTEQGDSAMYLCASSPSGPLGRGPYEQYFGPGTRLTVT.

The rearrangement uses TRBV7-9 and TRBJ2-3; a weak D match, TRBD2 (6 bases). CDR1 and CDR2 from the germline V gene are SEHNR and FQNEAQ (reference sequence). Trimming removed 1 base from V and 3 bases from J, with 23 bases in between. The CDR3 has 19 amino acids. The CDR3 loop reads CASSLVSVGGGGPTDTQYF. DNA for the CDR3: TGTGCCAGCAGCTTAGTCTCGGTCGGGGGTGGGGGTCCGACAGATACGCAGTATTTT. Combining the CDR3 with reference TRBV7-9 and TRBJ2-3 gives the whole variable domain DTGVSQNPRHKITKRGQNVTFRCDPISEHNRLYWYRQTLGQGPEFLTYFQNEAQLEKSRLLSDRFSAERPKGSFSTLEIQRTEQGDSAMYLCASSLVSVGGGGPTDTQYFGPGTRLTVL.

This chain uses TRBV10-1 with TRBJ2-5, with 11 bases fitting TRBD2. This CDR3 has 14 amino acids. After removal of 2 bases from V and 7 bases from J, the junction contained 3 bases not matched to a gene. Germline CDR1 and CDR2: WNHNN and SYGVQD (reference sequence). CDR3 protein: CASSETSGSATQYF. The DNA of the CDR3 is TGCGCCAGCAGTGAGACTAGCGGGAGTGCGACCCAGTACTTC.

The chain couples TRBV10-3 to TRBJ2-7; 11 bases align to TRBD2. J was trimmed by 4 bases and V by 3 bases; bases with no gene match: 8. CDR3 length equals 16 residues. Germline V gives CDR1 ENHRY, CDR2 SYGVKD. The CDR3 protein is CAISDPERTSGYEQYF. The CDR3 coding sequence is TGTGCCATCAGTGACCCGGAGCGGACTAGCGGGTACGAGCAGTACTTC.